This TCR beta chain stems from a study of blood T cell repertoires in COVID-19 (dated by TCRdb to about 2020). For the wider study: Samples from collaborators originated in the United States, Italy and Spain and spanned both the acute and convalescent phases of COVID-19. The material from the prospective study consisted of cDNA or gDNA derived from T cells, B-cell-depleted T cells, or PBMCs. The dataset comprised deeply sampled blood TCRbeta repertoires from subjects exposed to, actively infected with, or recovered from COVID-19. The repertoires were released in a freely available public database meant as a resource for research on the immune response to SARS-CoV-2. Samples were obtained from the ongoing ImmuneRACE study (first 160 participants) and from 1,254 subjects provided by 6 global collaborators. A de-identified subject ID, COVID-19 status, age in years and sex were almost always included in the sample metadata. Where available, HLA class I and class II types were taken from metadata supplied by the sample provider and were not determined by assay-based typing.

The immunoSEQ Assay, a bias-controlled multiplex PCR, was used to amplify TCRbeta CDR3 regions from genomic DNA. From the authors' description of their analysis: The number of nucleated cells in each sample was estimated by amplification of reference gene primers within the assay. Sequence reads were collapsed and filtered to measure the absolute abundance of every unique TCRbeta CDR3 rearrangement. For each sample, productive Simpson clonality was calculated as the square root of Simpson's diversity index across productive rearrangements. The table comes from immuneACCESS by way of TCRdb, which keeps in-frame sequences with V and J called. Part of the clones is missing from these tables; in studies checked, under half for an unresolved V gene and the rest for unknown reasons. D and trimming were read from the DNA, whereas the V and J calls and clone size are those reported in that table. The sample includes around 300,000 clones, with around 91% observed a single time. Clones ranked in the top ten supply around 0.98% of the sample.

The germline V gene encodes CDR1 MDHEN and CDR2 SYDVKM. At the junction V is shortened by 5 bases and J by 9 bases, with 17 bases in between. The CDR3 has 14 amino acids, counting the end cysteine and phenylalanine. Only CDR3 DNA is held: 42 bases, read in frame from base 1. The investigation overall reported the following: The quantity of clinical and demographic metadata differed by source and by participant and was supplied without curation.

As regards this clone: The antigen it recognizes is unknown. No clone much larger than this one lies a single base away; base qualities are absent.

In Seattle, one collaborating source enrolled patients while the infection was active and tracked those patients longitudinally over the course of disease. Whole blood was collected in K2EDTA tubes by collaborating institutions according to the institutions' own protocols. Collaborator samples were shipped for TCRbeta analysis as frozen whole blood, isolated PBMCs, or DNA extracted from either sample type. The sequence is built from TRBV28 and TRBJ2-4; a tentative D match to TRBD2 spans 6 bases. The receptor comes from a woman between 35 and 50 years old with COVID-19, enrolled during active disease. The sequenced sample was peripheral blood. The nucleotide sequence reads TGTGCCAGCAGTGAAACGGGAGAAGGAACCATTCAGTACTTC. Its product reads: CASSETGEGTIQYF.